What follows describes a single T cell receptor (beta chain). The sample belongs to a study of T cell responses to AZD1222 COVID-19 vaccine. Across the whole study: Timing groups of about 4 and about 12 weeks for second doses were pooled.

TCRdb keeps only in-frame clones here, not all; method: immunoSEQ multiplex PCR. The sample contains approximately 100,000 clones, around nine tenths of which appear only once. Germline CDR1 is SQVTM and CDR2 is ANQGSEA. The CDR3 loop spans 12 amino acids. With 6 bases removed from V and 7 bases from J, the gap between germline ends came to 12 bases. This TCR derives from an adult in good health. The chain has TRBV29-1 and TRBJ1-4; no reliable D call. Material: peripheral blood, obtained on day 0 of AZD1222 vaccination. For the CDR3, the DNA is TGCAGCGTCGCAGGCATTAGTGAAAAACTGTTTTTT. It encodes CSVAGISEKLFF.